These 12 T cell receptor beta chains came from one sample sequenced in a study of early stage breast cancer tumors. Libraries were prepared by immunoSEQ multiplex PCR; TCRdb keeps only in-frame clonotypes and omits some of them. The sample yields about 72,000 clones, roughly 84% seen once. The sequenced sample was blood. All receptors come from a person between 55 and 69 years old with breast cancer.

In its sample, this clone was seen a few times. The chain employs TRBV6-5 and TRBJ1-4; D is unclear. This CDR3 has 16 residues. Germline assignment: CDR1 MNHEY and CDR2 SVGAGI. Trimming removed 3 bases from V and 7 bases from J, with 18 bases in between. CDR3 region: CASSYELGGRTEKLFF. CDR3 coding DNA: TGTGCCAGCAGTTATGAACTCGGAGGCCGCACTGAAAAACTGTTTTTT.

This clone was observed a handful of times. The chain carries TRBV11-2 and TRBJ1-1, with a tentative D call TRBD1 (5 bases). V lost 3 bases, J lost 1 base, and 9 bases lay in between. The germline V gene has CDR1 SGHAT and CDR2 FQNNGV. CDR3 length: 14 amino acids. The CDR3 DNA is TGTGCCAGCAGCTTCCCGGGGGGGAACACTGAAGCTTTCTTT. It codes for CASSFPGGNTEAFF.

The chain's CDR3 is CASSEGGWGQSTDTQYF. Here the CDR3 DNA reads TGCGCCAGCAGCGAAGGGGGGTGGGGCCAAAGCACAGATACGCAGTATTTT. The rearrangement joins TRBV4-3 to TRBJ2-3; D possibly uses TRBD1 or TRBD2 (6 bases each). The germline CDR1 and CDR2 sequences are LGHNA and YSLEER. Trimming took 5 bases from V and 0 from J, leaving 18 bases between them. This CDR3 is built from 17 residues.

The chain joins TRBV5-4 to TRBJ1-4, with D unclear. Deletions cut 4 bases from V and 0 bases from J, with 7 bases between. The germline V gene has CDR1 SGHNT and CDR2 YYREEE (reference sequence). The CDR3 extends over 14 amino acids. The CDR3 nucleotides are TGTGCCAGCAGCCTCACAGCAACTAATGAAAAACTGTTTTTT. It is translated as CASSLTATNEKLFF.

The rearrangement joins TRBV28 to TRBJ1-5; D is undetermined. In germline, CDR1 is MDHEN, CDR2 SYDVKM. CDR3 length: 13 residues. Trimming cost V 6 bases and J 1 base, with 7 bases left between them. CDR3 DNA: TGTGCCAGCAGGGGGAGGAGCAATCAGCCCCAGCATTTT. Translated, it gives CASRGRSNQPQHF.

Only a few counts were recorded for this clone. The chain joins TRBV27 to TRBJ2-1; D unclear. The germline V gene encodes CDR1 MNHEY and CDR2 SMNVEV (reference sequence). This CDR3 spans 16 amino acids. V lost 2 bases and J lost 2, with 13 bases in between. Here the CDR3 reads CASSLLPLYTYNEQFF. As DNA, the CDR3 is TGTGCCAGCAGTTTACTACCCCTTTATACCTACAATGAGCAGTTCTTC.

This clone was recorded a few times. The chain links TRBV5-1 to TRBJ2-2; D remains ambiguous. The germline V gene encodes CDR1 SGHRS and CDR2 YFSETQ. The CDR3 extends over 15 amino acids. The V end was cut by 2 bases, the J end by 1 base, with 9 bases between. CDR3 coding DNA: TGCGCCAGCAGCTTAGGCGCAAAGAACACCGGGGAGCTGTTTTTT. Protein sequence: CASSLGAKNTGELFF.

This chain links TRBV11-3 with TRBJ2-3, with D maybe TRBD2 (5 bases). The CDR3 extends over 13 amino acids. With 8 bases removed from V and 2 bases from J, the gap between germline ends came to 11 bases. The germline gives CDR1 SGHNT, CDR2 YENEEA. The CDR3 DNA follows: TGTGCCAGCGAGGACTTAAACACAGATACGCAGTATTTT. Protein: CASEDLNTDTQYF.

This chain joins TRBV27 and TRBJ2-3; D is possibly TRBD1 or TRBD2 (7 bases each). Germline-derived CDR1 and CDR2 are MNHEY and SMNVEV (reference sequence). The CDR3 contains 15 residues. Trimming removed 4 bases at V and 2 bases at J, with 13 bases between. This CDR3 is CASSWEGAHTDTQYF. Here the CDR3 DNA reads TGTGCCAGCAGTTGGGAGGGGGCCCACACAGATACGCAGTATTTT.

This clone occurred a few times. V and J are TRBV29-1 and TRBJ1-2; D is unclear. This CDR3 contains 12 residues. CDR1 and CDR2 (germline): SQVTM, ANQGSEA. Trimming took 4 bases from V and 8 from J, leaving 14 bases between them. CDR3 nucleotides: TGCAGCGTTGTCACGGGGATGAGGGGCTACACCTTC. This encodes CSVVTGMRGYTF.

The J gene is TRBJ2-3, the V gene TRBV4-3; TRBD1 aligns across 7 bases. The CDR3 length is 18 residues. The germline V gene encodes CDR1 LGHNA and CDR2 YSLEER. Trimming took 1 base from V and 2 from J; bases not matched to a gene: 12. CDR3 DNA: TGCGCCAGCAGCCAAGTGGGACAGAGTGGATCCTCCACAGATACGCAGTATTTT. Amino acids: CASSQVGQSGSSTDTQYF.

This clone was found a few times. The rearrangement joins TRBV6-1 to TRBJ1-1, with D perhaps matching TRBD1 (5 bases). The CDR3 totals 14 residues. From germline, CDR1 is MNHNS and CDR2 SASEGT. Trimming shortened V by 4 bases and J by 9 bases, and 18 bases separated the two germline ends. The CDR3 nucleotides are TGTGCCAGCAGTGCCTCTCAACAGGTCTTAAAAGCTTTCTTT. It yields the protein CASSASQQVLKAFF.